This is a list of T cell receptor beta chains from one sample in a study of T-cell memory formation after mild COVID-19. MiXCR was run by TCRdb on the 5' RACE reads, yielding one entry per CDR3 protein. Found here are about 470,000 distinct CDR3 sequences, 18% of them singletons; the top ten hold approximately 13%. The sequencing input was PBMCs or a T cell subset sorted from them (not recorded which). The receptors come from an adult woman who had mild COVID-19 (a few samples of this study predate the infection). Cell type and time point are not known. The CDR3 runs from the conserved cysteine through the conserved F or W. The D gene is left open where the match is weak. Expanded clones are given a class, and other clones once, few, many or no size at all.

d_gene,abundance,v_gene,j_gene,CDR3aa,CDR3nt
TRBD2,few,TRBV12-3/TRBV12-4,TRBJ2-1,CASSLARLAGGPDEQFF,TGTGCCAGCAGTTTAGCGCGGTTAGCGGGGGGGCCCGATGAGCAGTTCTTC
-,-,TRBV6-5,TRBJ1-1,CATQSETTEAFF,TGTGCCACCCAATCGGAAACCACTGAAGCTTTCTTT
-,-,TRBV7-9,TRBJ1-1,CASTLSGTEAFF,TGTGCCAGCACCCTATCTGGCACTGAAGCTTTCTTT
TRBD1,few,TRBV12-3/TRBV12-4,TRBJ2-1,CASSLALDRDGEQFF,TGTGCCAGCAGTTTAGCGCTGGACAGGGATGGTGAGCAGTTCTTC
-,-,TRBV6-2/TRBV6-3,TRBJ2-2,CASSQDSMAGELFF,TGTGCCAGCAGTCAAGACAGTATGGCCGGGGAGCTGTTTTTT
-,few,TRBV6-2/TRBV6-3,TRBJ2-4,CASFNLAKNIQYF,TGTGCCAGTTTCAACTTAGCCAAAAACATTCAGTACTTC
TRBD1,-,TRBV19,TRBJ2-7,CASSDRVNGEQYF,TGTGCCAGTAGTGACAGGGTAAACGGCGAGCAGTACTTC
-,few,TRBV7-9,TRBJ2-7,CASSPYRAGYEQYF,TGTGCCAGCAGCCCGTACAGGGCCGGGTACGAGCAGTACTTC
-,-,TRBV7-7,TRBJ2-5,CASSLAVSSETQYF,TGTGCTAGCAGCTTAGCTGTAAGCTCAGAGACCCAGTACTTC
-,few,TRBV20-1,TRBJ2-5,CSARSRRDTLQETQYF,TGCAGTGCTAGATCTAGGCGGGATACCCTCCAAGAGACCCAGTACTTC
-,-,TRBV7-2,TRBJ2-5,CASSAPGLRLQETQYF,TGTGCCAGCAGCGCCCCGGGACTGCGCCTCCAAGAGACCCAGTACTTC
-,few,TRBV6-5,TRBJ2-3,CASSYSLRRITDTQYF,TGTGCCAGCAGTTACTCGCTGAGGCGGATAACAGATACGCAGTATTTT
-,-,TRBV18,TRBJ2-7,CASSPPLVYEQYF,TGTGCCAGCTCACCACCACTAGTTTACGAGCAGTACTTC
-,-,TRBV18,TRBJ2-7,CASSPAGTRPSEQYF,TGTGCCAGCTCACCAGCAGGGACCCGGCCCTCCGAGCAGTACTTC
-,few,TRBV12-3/TRBV12-4,TRBJ1-5,CASSFKEGNQPQHF,TGTGCCAGCAGTTTTAAGGAAGGGAATCAGCCCCAGCATTTT
-,-,TRBV20-1,TRBJ1-1,CSALPVRDRNTEAFF,TGCAGTGCTCTACCGGTGAGGGATAGGAACACTGAAGCTTTCTTT
-,-,TRBV11-2,TRBJ2-7,CASSLGAGSSYEQYF,TGTGCCAGCAGCTTAGGAGCAGGGAGCTCCTACGAGCAGTACTTC
TRBD1,-,TRBV24-1,TRBJ1-2,CATSDLPRGGGLANYGYTF,TGTGCCACCAGTGATTTGCCCCGGGGAGGGGGCCTCGCTAACTATGGCTACACCTTC
TRBD1,many,TRBV24-1,TRBJ2-5,CATSDRGRGREETQYF,TGTGCCACCAGTGATCGCGGCAGGGGGCGCGAGGAGACCCAGTACTTC
-,few,TRBV7-2,TRBJ2-7,CASSLGTTDAYEQYF,TGTGCCAGCAGCTTAGGCACCACGGACGCCTACGAGCAGTACTTC
TRBD2,many,TRBV4-2,TRBJ2-2,CASSLPSGNTGELFF,TGTGCCAGCAGCCTTCCTAGCGGGAACACCGGGGAGCTGTTTTTT
TRBD1,-,TRBV7-6,TRBJ2-1,CASSLEARTGVFNEQFF,TGTGCCAGCAGCTTAGAGGCAAGGACAGGGGTCTTCAATGAGCAGTTCTTC
TRBD2,-,TRBV6-2/TRBV6-3,TRBJ2-1,CASSGGRTSGRWSYNEQFF,TGTGCCAGCAGTGGCGGCCGGACTAGCGGGAGGTGGTCCTACAATGAGCAGTTCTTC
TRBD1,-,TRBV4-1,TRBJ2-7,CASSQTGQRYEQYF,TGCGCCAGCAGCCAGACGGGACAGAGGTACGAGCAGTACTTC
TRBD2,many,TRBV12-3/TRBV12-4,TRBJ2-1,CASSLGGGRGNEQFF,TGTGCCAGCAGTTTAGGGGGCGGGAGAGGTAATGAGCAGTTCTTC
-,few,TRBV18,TRBJ2-5,CASSPQSGREETQYF,TGTGCCAGCTCACCACAATCGGGCAGGGAGGAGACCCAGTACTTC
TRBD1,few,TRBV6-6,TRBJ1-1,CASSSPRTGIAEAFF,TGTGCCAGCAGTTCCCCCCGGACAGGGATCGCTGAAGCTTTCTTT
TRBD1,-,TRBV5-1,TRBJ1-5,CASSSTGLDSNQPQHF,TGCGCCAGCAGCTCGACAGGGTTAGACTCCAATCAGCCCCAGCATTTT
TRBD1,many,TRBV9,TRBJ1-6,CASSPRTGNNSPLHF,TGTGCCAGCAGCCCCCGGACAGGGAATAATTCACCCCTCCACTTT
TRBD2,-,TRBV4-3,TRBJ2-1,CASSQDSAGVGWGQFF,TGCGCCAGCAGCCAAGATTCGGCGGGAGTGGGGTGGGGGCAGTTCTTC
TRBD2,few,TRBV12-3/TRBV12-4,TRBJ2-5,CASSPGLAPQYF,TGTGCCAGCAGTCCAGGACTAGCTCCCCAGTACTTC
-,few,TRBV3-1,TRBJ2-1,CASTLLGADEQFF,TGTGCCAGCACCCTACTGGGGGCCGATGAGCAGTTCTTC
-,-,TRBV12-3/TRBV12-4,TRBJ1-1,CASSAEGLYTEAFF,TGTGCCAGCAGTGCCGAGGGGTTGTACACTGAAGCTTTCTTT
-,-,TRBV7-9,TRBJ2-1,CASSLAGGKPEQFF,TGTGCCAGCAGCTTAGCGGGAGGTAAACCTGAGCAGTTCTTC
-,-,TRBV3-1,TRBJ1-4,CASSQSRGRGEKLFF,TGTGCCAGCAGCCAATCGCGGGGCCGCGGGGAAAAACTGTTTTTT
-,-,TRBV12-3/TRBV12-4,TRBJ1-1,CASSLRQSRKAEAFF,TGTGCCAGCAGTTTGAGACAGTCCCGAAAGGCTGAAGCTTTCTTT
-,few,TRBV28,TRBJ2-7,CASSLAYYEQYF,TGTGCCAGCAGTTTGGCCTACTACGAGCAGTACTTC
-,few,TRBV24-1,TRBJ2-1,CATSDWLGGHEQFF,TGTGCCACCAGTGATTGGTTGGGAGGCCATGAGCAGTTCTTC
-,-,TRBV14,TRBJ1-1,CASSLHLTQGAEAFF,TGTGCCAGCAGCCTACACTTGACCCAGGGCGCTGAAGCTTTCTTT
TRBD2,few,TRBV12-3/TRBV12-4,TRBJ2-2,CASSLTSGGHVNTGELFF,TGTGCCAGCAGTTTGACTAGCGGGGGGCACGTGAACACCGGGGAGCTGTTTTTT
-,-,TRBV6-5,TRBJ2-1,CASAGISSYNEQFF,TGTGCCAGCGCGGGTATTAGCTCCTACAATGAGCAGTTCTTC
-,few,TRBV30,TRBJ2-5,CAWSQAYNQETQYF,TGTGCCTGGAGTCAGGCTTATAACCAAGAGACCCAGTACTTC
-,-,TRBV20-1,TRBJ2-5,CSARGPQETQYF,TGCAGTGCCAGGGGACCGCAAGAGACCCAGTACTTC